Here is one T cell receptor beta chain with its context. Its matching antigen is unknown. The data were taken from a study of T cell repertoires in cytomegalovirus infection. Study context: Peptides in the study included HLA-C-restricted and HLA-B-restricted CMV epitopes.

A single record per CDR3 protein comes from TCRdb applying MiXCR to the reads. The sample lists about 58,000 distinct CDR3 sequences, over 15% occurring once. Notes on the study in general: The cumulative frequency of public TCR beta families distinguished individuals who carried CMV together with the relevant HLA. The study found HLA-C-restricted CMV-specific TCR beta clonotypes dominating the ex vivo response.

The V gene's germline CDR1 is SGHRS and CDR2 YFSETQ. This CDR3 is 14 amino acids long. With 1 base clipped from V and 4 bases from J, the junction kept 3 bases outside the gene matches. This TCR came from a human donor in good health (CMV status not recorded). Some clones in this sample may be carry-over from other donors' samples. J is TRBJ2-7 and V is TRBV5-1; 9 nucleotides line up with TRBD1. This specimen consisted of CD8+ T cells from cultured PBMCs, obtained from culture after CMV antigen stimulation. CDR3 sequence reads: CASSLKTGGYEQYF. In DNA form, the CDR3 reads TGCGCCAGCAGCTTGAAGACAGGGGGGTACGAGCAGTACTTC.